This T cell receptor (beta chain) was documented in a study of cytomegalovirus exposure and HLA in healthy donors. The study's findings and limits: Cytomegalovirus association was assigned to about 150 TCR beta chains.

A remark on this clone: Its antigen is undetermined.

Germline CDR1 KGHSH, CDR2 LQKENI. V was pared by 2 bases and J by 3 bases, with 13 bases between. This CDR3 is 15 amino acids long. TCRdb's table, derived via immunoSEQ multiplex PCR, lists solely in-frame clones and lacks some. This table has over 100,000 clones, roughly 90% appearing once. This receptor was identified in a woman younger than 35 in good health and CMV-seropositive. Sequencing was carried out using PBMCs. The chain carries TRBV18 and TRBJ1-2; D gene ambiguous. The CDR3 here is CASSPILLEDYGYTF. The CDR3 nucleotides read TGTGCCAGCTCACCAATCCTTCTTGAGGACTATGGCTACACCTTC.